This is a list of T cell receptor beta chains from one sample in a study of PD-L1 blockade in urothelial cancer. Some clones are missing from TCRdb's copy, which holds only in-frame ones; the method was immunoSEQ multiplex PCR. The sample includes tens of thousands of clones, 87% of them seen just once. The sample consisted of PBMCs, taken around atezolizumab (anti-PD-L1) treatment. The source is a man in his 60s with urothelial cancer. The CDR3 runs from the conserved cysteine through the conserved F or W. A D gene is named only where the DNA matches it firmly. The size field is filled for only some rows; it gives once, few, many or a size class.

j_call | clone_size | v_call | d_call | cdr3_aa | cdr3_nt
TRBJ2-7 | - | TRBV28 | - | CASSSSSYEQYF | TGTGCCAGCAGCTCCAGCTCCTACGAGCAGTACTTC
TRBJ1-3 | - | TRBV4-2 | - | CASSRFRGYMGNTIYF | TGTGCCAGCAGCCGTTTTCGGGGGTATATGGGAAACACCATATATTTT
TRBJ1-4 | - | TRBV9 | - | CASSVGPFPGATNEKLFF | TGTGCCAGCAGCGTAGGCCCCTTCCCCGGAGCAACTAATGAAAAACTGTTTTTT
TRBJ1-5 | - | TRBV5-1 | - | CASSPEGNQPQHF | TGCGCCAGCAGCCCCGAGGGCAATCAGCCCCAGCATTTT
TRBJ2-5 | - | TRBV5-1 | - | CASSFYEETQYF | TGCGCCAGCAGCTTCTACGAGGAGACCCAGTACTTC
TRBJ2-1 | - | TRBV5-1 | - | CASSLGWGPYNEQFF | TGCGCCAGCAGCTTGGGATGGGGGCCTTACAATGAGCAGTTCTTC
TRBJ1-1 | - | TRBV19 | - | CASSIRQEEAFF | TGTGCCAGTAGTATACGACAGGAGGAAGCTTTCTTT
TRBJ1-3 | - | TRBV15 | TRBD1 | CATSRDRDSSGNTIYF | TGTGCCACCAGCAGAGACCGGGACAGCTCTGGAAACACCATATATTTT
TRBJ1-2 | - | TRBV5-1 | - | CASSLAGGGGYGYTF | TGCGCCAGCAGCTTAGCCGGCGGGGGGGGCTATGGCTACACCTTC
TRBJ2-2 | - | TRBV2 | TRBD1 | CASSETGQPTGELFF | TGTGCCAGCAGTGAAACGGGACAGCCCACCGGGGAGCTGTTTTTT
TRBJ2-3 | - | TRBV19 | TRBD1 | CASSPYRGRTDTQYF | TGTGCCAGTAGTCCATACAGGGGGCGCACAGATACGCAGTATTTT
TRBJ1-1 | - | TRBV6-1 | TRBD1 | CASSEAGQLNTEVFF | TGTGCCAGCAGTGAAGCGGGACAGCTGAACACTGAAGTTTTCTTT
TRBJ1-1 | - | TRBV9 | TRBD1 | CASSEEGQGAEAFF | TGTGCCAGCAGCGAAGAGGGACAGGGGGCCGAAGCTTTCTTT
TRBJ1-6 | - | TRBV5-6 | - | CASSVLQGAYNSPLHF | TGTGCCAGCAGCGTCCTACAGGGCGCCTATAATTCACCCCTCCACTTT
TRBJ1-6 | - | TRBV5-1 | TRBD1 | CASRSGTGVDSPLHF | TGCGCCAGCAGATCCGGGACAGGGGTTGATTCACCCCTCCACTTT
TRBJ1-3 | - | TRBV5-5 | TRBD1 | CASSSQDRGGNTIYF | TGTGCCAGCAGCAGCCAAGACAGGGGAGGAAACACCATATATTTT
TRBJ2-7 | - | TRBV7-6 | - | CASSLAQGYEQYF | TGTGCCAGCAGCTTAGCGCAGGGGTACGAGCAGTACTTC
TRBJ2-1 | - | TRBV6-5 | - | CASSYARSSYNEQFF | TGTGCCAGCAGTTACGCCCGTAGCTCCTACAATGAGCAGTTCTTC
TRBJ1-4 | - | TRBV5-1 | TRBD1 | CASSLLGDRGNEKLFF | TGCGCCAGCAGCTTGTTAGGGGACAGGGGTAACGAAAAACTGTTTTTT
TRBJ1-6 | once | TRBV9 | TRBD1 | CASSVGQTGGGNSPLHF | TGTGCCAGCAGCGTAGGGCAGACAGGGGGAGGTAATTCACCCCTCCACTTT
TRBJ1-4 | - | TRBV19 | TRBD1 | CASSWTGATNEKLFF | TGTGCCAGTAGTTGGACAGGGGCCACTAATGAAAAACTGTTTTTT
TRBJ2-1 | - | TRBV7-2 | TRBD1 | CASSLEGQGFNEQFF | TGTGCCAGCAGCTTAGAGGGACAGGGGTTCAATGAGCAGTTCTTC
TRBJ2-7 | - | TRBV5-1 | - | CASSLGQGLDEQYF | TGCGCCAGCAGCTTGGGGCAGGGGCTGGACGAGCAGTACTTC
TRBJ2-2 | - | TRBV9 | - | CASSVAGGANTGELFF | TGTGCCAGCAGCGTTGCTGGGGGCGCGAACACCGGGGAGCTGTTTTTT
TRBJ1-4 | few | TRBV6-5 | - | CASSYSQGSNEKLFF | TGTGCCAGCAGTTACTCACAGGGTTCTAATGAAAAACTGTTTTTT
TRBJ1-5 | - | TRBV2 | - | CASSEFPQGNQPQHF | TGTGCCAGCAGTGAATTTCCACAGGGCAATCAGCCCCAGCATTTT
TRBJ1-2 | - | TRBV9 | - | CASSASSYSYGYTF | TGTGCCAGCAGCGCCTCGTCCTACAGCTATGGCTACACCTTC
TRBJ2-5 | - | TRBV11-3 | TRBD2 | CASSWGLAGGETQYF | TGTGCCAGCAGCTGGGGACTAGCGGGGGGGGAGACCCAGTACTTC
TRBJ1-5 | - | TRBV19 | TRBD1 | CASSTRTGLLIQPQHF | TGTGCCAGTAGTACGAGGACAGGGCTGTTGATTCAGCCCCAGCATTTT
TRBJ1-6 | once | TRBV4-1 | - | CASSQDVGPYNSPLHF | TGCGCCAGCAGCCAAGATGTGGGGCCCTATAATTCACCCCTCCACTTT
TRBJ2-7 | - | TRBV28 | - | CASSLSGGGYEQYF | TGTGCCAGCAGTTTAAGCGGTGGTGGGTACGAGCAGTACTTC
TRBJ2-5 | - | TRBV5-4 | TRBD2 | CASSLAGVQETQYF | TGTGCCAGCAGCCTAGCGGGGGTACAAGAGACCCAGTACTTC
TRBJ2-5 | - | TRBV5-8 | - | CASSLADRWETQYF | TGTGCCAGCAGCTTGGCCGACAGGTGGGAGACCCAGTACTTC
TRBJ2-1 | - | TRBV6-4 | TRBD1 | CASSSDRGARNEQFF | TGTGCCAGCAGCTCCGACAGGGGGGCACGCAATGAGCAGTTCTTC
TRBJ2-7 | - | TRBV10-3 | - | CAISAGLSSYEQYF | TGTGCCATCAGTGCAGGACTGAGCTCCTACGAGCAGTACTTC
TRBJ1-1 | - | TRBV6-6 | - | CASSYNRDGGEAFF | TGTGCCAGCAGTTATAACAGGGATGGCGGTGAAGCTTTCTTT
TRBJ2-1 | once | TRBV11-2 | TRBD2 | CASSAQAGGSYNEQFF | TGTGCCAGCAGCGCCCAAGCGGGGGGCTCCTACAATGAGCAGTTCTTC
TRBJ2-3 | - | TRBV9 | - | CASSVVGRRNTDTQYF | TGTGCCAGCAGCGTAGTTGGTAGAAGAAACACAGATACGCAGTATTTT
TRBJ1-4 | - | TRBV5-8 | - | CASSLVVQLNEKLFF | TGTGCCAGCAGCTTGGTTGTACAGCTTAATGAAAAACTGTTTTTT
TRBJ2-7 | - | TRBV29-1 | - | CSVAFHLGAYEQYF | TGCAGCGTTGCCTTCCACCTAGGCGCCTACGAGCAGTACTTC
TRBJ1-5 | once | TRBV6-6 | TRBD1 | CASSWTGRRDQPQHF | TGTGCCAGCAGCTGGACAGGGCGGCGAGATCAGCCCCAGCATTTT
TRBJ2-4 | - | TRBV19 | TRBD1 | CASSSLRYRGAKNIQYF | TGTGCCAGTAGTTCCTTGAGATACAGGGGAGCCAAAAACATTCAGTACTTC
TRBJ2-7 | - | TRBV10-2 | TRBD2 | CASSLAGGRYEQYF | TGCGCCAGCAGTTTAGCGGGGGGTCGGTACGAGCAGTACTTC
TRBJ2-6 | - | TRBV9 | TRBD1 | CASSADRGSGANVLTF | TGTGCCAGCAGCGCAGACAGGGGATCTGGGGCCAACGTCCTGACTTTC
TRBJ1-5 | - | TRBV27 | - | CASSLSGQALPQHF | TGTGCCAGCAGTTTATCGGGGCAGGCGCTGCCCCAGCATTTT
TRBJ2-1 | - | TRBV7-9 | TRBD2 | CASRRLAGNNEQFF | TGTGCCAGCAGAAGACTAGCGGGGAACAATGAGCAGTTCTTC
TRBJ2-7 | - | TRBV6-6 | - | CASSYSRGIQSYEQYF | TGTGCCAGCAGTTACTCGAGAGGAATACAATCCTACGAGCAGTACTTC
TRBJ2-1 | - | TRBV28 | TRBD2 | CASSLGLGQHNEQFF | TGTGCCAGCAGCTTGGGACTAGGGCAACACAATGAGCAGTTCTTC
TRBJ1-4 | - | TRBV5-1 | - | CASSADTPSEKLFF | TGCGCCAGCAGCGCGGACACCCCAAGTGAAAAACTGTTTTTT
TRBJ1-6 | - | TRBV10-2 | - | CASVFTVGSYNSPLHF | TGCGCCAGCGTTTTCACAGTCGGCTCCTATAATTCACCCCTCCACTTT